Sequencing of this T cell receptor (beta chain) was carried out in a study of CD8 T cells in ankylosing spondylitis. Regarding the study as a whole: Apparently characteristic of ankylosing spondylitis blood was a TCR beta motif (about 8 highly homologous variants). There was reportedly significant enrichment of clones that were disease-linked in matched ankylosing spondylitis synovial fluid.

Scientists made TCR beta libraries using quantitative 5'-RACE with molecular barcodes. TCRdb re-called the 5' RACE reads through MiXCR, storing one row per CDR3 protein. The sample shows roughly 150,000 distinct CDR3 sequences, roughly a third of them seen only once. On this clonotype: The antigen is undetermined.

The CDR3 has 14 residues. The V gene end was trimmed by 6 bases and the J gene end by 8 bases; junction bases not matched to a gene: 11. Germline V gene data show CDR1 as DFQATT and CDR2 as SNEGSKA (reference sequence). V and J are TRBV20-1 and TRBJ2-1; 9 bases agree with TRBD1. Sample: synovial fluid, either unsorted or a sorted T cell fraction (not recorded which). This sequence was found in a male donor with ankylosing spondylitis. CDR3 residues: CSADRDREIDEQFF. CDR3 sequence (DNA): TGCAGTGCCGACCGGGACAGGGAGATCGATGAGCAGTTCTTC.